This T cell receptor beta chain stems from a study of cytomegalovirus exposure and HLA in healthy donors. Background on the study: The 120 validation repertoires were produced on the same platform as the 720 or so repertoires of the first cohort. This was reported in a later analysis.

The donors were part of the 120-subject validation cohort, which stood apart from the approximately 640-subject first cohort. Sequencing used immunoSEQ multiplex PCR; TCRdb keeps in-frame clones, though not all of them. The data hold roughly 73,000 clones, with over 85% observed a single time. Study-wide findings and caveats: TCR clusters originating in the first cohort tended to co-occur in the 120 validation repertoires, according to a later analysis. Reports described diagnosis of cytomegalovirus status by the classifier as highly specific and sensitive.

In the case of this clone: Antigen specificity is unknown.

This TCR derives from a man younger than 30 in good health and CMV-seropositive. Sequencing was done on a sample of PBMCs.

Here the CDR3 reads CASRQGLAGGPLYNEQFF. CDR3 nucleotides: TGTGCCAGCAGACAGGGACTAGCGGGAGGGCCCTTATACAATGAGCAGTTCTTC. The chain has TRBV7-9 and TRBJ2-1; TRBD2 aligns across 16 bases. The CDR3 spans 18 residues. Germline values: CDR1 SEHNR, CDR2 FQNEAQ (reference sequence). V lost 6 bases and J lost 4; bases outside the gene matches: 9.